These 4 T cell receptor beta chains originate from one sample sequenced in a study of T cells after yellow fever vaccination (dated by TCRdb to the late 2010s). Explained via the paper, the treatment or condition label denotes: live attenuated yellow fever vaccine strain. Library creation used 5' RACE. Sequencing relied on an Illumina HiSeq 2500. TCRdb trimmed public reads at Q25 via fastp, called clones via MiXCR and kept in-frame beta chains. A single entry per CDR3 protein holds the most common genes and DNA from its merged rows. For this sample the table gives 450,000 to 650,000 distinct CDR3 sequences, of which about 14% were detected only once. About an eighth of the sample comes from the top ten. The starting material was PBMCs, obtained on the day of the yellow fever booster vaccination. The receptors derive from a man aged 30-40 years who received the YFV17D yellow fever vaccine.

Points on this clonotype: Just one base apart from a much larger clone, this may be a read error. This chain links TRBV12-3 or TRBV12-4 with TRBJ2-5; TRBD2 agrees at 12 bases. This CDR3 region has 15 residues. The CDR3 DNA follows: TGTGCCTGCAGTTTAAGGTCTAGCGGGAGGGTGACCCAGTACTTC. This encodes CACSLRSSGRVTQYF.

This clonotype was found a few times. The chain employs TRBV11-2 and TRBJ2-2; 7 nucleotides agree with TRBD2. Germline CDR1 and CDR2: SGHAT and FQNNGV. There are 17 residues in the CDR3. The junction had 9 bases not matched to a gene; V was cut back by 3 bases and J by 2 bases. The CDR3 loop is CASSFGRLAVNTGELFF. In DNA form, the CDR3 reads TGTGCCAGCAGCTTTGGCCGACTAGCAGTAAACACCGGGGAGCTGTTTTTT.

The chain couples TRBV9 to TRBJ2-1, with 7 positions matching TRBD1. Unmatched junction bases numbered 18, after V lost 3 bases and J lost 6 bases. Germline V gene lookup returns CDR1 SGDLS and CDR2 YYNGEE. This CDR3 region has 18 residues. As DNA, the CDR3 is TGTGCCAGCAGCGGCCCCTCACCGGGACAGCCATCAAGCAATGAGCAGTTCTTC. Translated, it gives CASSGPSPGQPSSNEQFF.

V gene TRBV4-3 combines with J gene TRBJ2-7, with 7 bases identical to TRBD2. The CDR3 totals 15 residues. V lost 3 bases and J lost 3; bases outside the gene matches: 8. Germline-derived CDR1 and CDR2 are LGHNA and YSLEER. The chain's CDR3 is CASSHGGGTVYEQYF. As DNA, the CDR3 is TGCGCCAGCAGCCATGGGGGGGGTACGGTCTACGAGCAGTACTTC.